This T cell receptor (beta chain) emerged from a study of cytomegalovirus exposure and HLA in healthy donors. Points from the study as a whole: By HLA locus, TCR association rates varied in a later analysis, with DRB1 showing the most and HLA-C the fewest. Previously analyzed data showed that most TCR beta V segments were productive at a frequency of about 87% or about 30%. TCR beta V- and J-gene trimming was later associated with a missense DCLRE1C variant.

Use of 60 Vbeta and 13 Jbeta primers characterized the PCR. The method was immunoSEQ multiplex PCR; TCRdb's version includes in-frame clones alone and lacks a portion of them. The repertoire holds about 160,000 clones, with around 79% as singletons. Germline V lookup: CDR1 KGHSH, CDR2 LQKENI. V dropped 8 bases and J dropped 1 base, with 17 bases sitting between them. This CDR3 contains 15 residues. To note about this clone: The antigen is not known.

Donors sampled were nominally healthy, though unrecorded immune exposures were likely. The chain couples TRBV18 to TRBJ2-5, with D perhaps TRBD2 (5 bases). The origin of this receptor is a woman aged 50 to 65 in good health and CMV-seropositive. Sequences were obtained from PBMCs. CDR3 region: CASKSHGLFQETQYF. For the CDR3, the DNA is TGTGCCAGCAAGAGCCATGGACTTTTCCAAGAGACCCAGTACTTC.